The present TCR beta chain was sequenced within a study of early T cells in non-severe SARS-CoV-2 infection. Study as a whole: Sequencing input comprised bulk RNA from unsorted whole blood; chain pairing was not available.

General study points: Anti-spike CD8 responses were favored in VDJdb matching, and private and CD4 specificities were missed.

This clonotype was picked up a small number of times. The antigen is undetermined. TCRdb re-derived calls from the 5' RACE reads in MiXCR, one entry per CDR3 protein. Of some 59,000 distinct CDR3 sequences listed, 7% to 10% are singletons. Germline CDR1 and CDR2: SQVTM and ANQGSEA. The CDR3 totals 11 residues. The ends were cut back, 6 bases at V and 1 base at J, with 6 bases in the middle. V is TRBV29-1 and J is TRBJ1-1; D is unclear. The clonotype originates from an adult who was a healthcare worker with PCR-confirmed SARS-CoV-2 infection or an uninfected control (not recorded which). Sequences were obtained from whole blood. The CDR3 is CSVHSNTEAFF. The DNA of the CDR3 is TGCAGCGTCCATTCGAACACTGAAGCTTTCTTT.